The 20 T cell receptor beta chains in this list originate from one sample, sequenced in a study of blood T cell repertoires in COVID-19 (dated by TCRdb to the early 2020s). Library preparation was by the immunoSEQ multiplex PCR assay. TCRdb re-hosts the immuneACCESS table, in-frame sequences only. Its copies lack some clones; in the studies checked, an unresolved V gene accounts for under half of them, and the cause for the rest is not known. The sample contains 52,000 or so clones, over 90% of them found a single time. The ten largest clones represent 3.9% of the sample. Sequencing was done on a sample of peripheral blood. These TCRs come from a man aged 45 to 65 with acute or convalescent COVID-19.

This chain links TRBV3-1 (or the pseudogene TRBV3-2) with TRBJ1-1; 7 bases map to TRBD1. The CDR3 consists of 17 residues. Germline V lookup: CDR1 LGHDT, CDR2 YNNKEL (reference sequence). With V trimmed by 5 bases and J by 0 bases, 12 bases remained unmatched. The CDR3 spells CASSGGQRRRMNTEAFF. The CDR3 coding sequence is TGTGCCAGCAGCGGGGGACAGCGAAGACGTATGAACACTGAAGCTTTCTTT.

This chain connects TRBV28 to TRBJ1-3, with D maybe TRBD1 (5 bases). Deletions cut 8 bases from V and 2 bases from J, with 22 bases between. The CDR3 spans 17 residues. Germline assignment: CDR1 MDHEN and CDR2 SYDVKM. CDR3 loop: CASLDPRRGATGNTIYF. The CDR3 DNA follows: TGTGCCAGCCTTGACCCCAGAAGGGGCGCGACTGGAAACACCATATATTTT. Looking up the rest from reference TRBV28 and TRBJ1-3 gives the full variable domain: DVKVTQSSRYLVKRTGEKVFLECVQDMDHENMFWYRQDPGLGLRLIYFSYDVKMKEKGDIPEGYSVSREKKERFSLILESASTNQTSMYLCASLDPRRGATGNTIYFGEGSWLTVV.

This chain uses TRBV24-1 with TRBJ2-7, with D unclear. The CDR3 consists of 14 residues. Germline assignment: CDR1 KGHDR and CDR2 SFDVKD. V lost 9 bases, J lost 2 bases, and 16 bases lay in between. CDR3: CATPPLGTTYEQYF. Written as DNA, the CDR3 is TGTGCCACCCCCCCCCTGGGCACAACCTACGAGCAGTACTTC.

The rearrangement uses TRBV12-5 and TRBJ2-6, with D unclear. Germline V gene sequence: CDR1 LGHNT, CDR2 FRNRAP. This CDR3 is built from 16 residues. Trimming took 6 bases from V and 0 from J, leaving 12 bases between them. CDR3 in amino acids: CASGPDFSSGANVLTF. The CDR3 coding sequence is TGTGCTAGTGGACCCGATTTTAGCTCTGGGGCCAACGTCCTGACTTTC.

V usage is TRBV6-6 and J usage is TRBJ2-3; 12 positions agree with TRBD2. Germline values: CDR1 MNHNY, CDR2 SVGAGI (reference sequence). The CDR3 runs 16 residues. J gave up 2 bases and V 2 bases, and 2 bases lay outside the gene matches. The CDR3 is CASSYRTSGNTDTQYF. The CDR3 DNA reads TGTGCCAGCAGTTACCGGACTAGCGGGAACACAGATACGCAGTATTTT.

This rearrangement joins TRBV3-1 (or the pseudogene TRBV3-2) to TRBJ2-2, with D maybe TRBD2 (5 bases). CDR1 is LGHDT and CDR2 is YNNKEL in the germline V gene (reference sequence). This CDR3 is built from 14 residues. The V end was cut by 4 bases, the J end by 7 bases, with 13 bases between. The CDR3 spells CASSPPTIYGELFF. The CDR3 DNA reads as TGTGCCAGCAGCCCCCCGACTATTTACGGGGAGCTGTTTTTT.

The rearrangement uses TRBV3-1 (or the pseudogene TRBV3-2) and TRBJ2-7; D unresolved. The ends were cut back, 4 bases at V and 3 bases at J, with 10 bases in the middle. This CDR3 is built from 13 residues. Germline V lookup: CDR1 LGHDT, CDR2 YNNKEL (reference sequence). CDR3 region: CASSPGGSYEQYF. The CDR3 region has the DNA TGTGCCAGCAGCCCGGGTGGCAGCTACGAGCAGTACTTC.

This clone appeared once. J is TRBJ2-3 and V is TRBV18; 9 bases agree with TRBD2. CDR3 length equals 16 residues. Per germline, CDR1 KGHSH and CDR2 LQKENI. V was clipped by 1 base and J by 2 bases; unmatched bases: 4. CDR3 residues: CASSPLAGVSTDTQYF. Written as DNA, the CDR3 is TGTGCCAGCTCACCACTAGCGGGGGTTTCCACAGATACGCAGTATTTT.

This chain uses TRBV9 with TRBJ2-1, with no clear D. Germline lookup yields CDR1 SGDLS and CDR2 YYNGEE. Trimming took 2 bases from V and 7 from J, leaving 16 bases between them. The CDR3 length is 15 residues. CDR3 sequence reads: CASSVVVGSKNEQFF. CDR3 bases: TGTGCCAGCAGCGTTGTAGTCGGGTCGAAAAATGAGCAGTTCTTC. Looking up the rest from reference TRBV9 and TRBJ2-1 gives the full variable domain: DSGVTQTPKHLITATGQRVTLRCSPRSGDLSVYWYQQSLDQGLQFLIQYYNGEERAKGNILERFSAQQFPDLHSELNLSSLELGDSALYFCASSVVVGSKNEQFFGPGTRLTVL.

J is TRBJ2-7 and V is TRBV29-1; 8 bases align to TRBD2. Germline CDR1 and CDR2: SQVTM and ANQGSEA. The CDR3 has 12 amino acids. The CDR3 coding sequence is TGCAGTTTTAAGCGGGAGACCTACGAGCAGTACTTC. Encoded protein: CSFKRETYEQYF.

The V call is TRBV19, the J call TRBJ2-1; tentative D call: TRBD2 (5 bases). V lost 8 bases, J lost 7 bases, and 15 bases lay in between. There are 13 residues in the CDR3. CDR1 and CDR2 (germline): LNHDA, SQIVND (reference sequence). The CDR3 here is CASGGGYWNEQFF. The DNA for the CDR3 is TGTGCCAGTGGCGGAGGATATTGGAATGAGCAGTTCTTC.

The chain's CDR3 is CASSYQGNYGYTF. The CDR3 DNA follows: TGTGCCAGCAGTTATCAGGGTAACTATGGCTACACCTTC. The J gene is TRBJ1-2, the V gene TRBV12-3 or TRBV12-4; tentative D call: TRBD1 (5 bases). The V gene lost 4 bases and the J gene lost 1 base, with 7 bases spanning the gap. The CDR3 spans 13 residues.

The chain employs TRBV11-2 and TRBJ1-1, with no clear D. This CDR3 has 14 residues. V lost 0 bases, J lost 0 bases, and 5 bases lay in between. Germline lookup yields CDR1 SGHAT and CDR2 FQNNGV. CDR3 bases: TGTGCCAGCAGCTTAGAGGCCTTGAACACTGAAGCTTTCTTT. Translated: CASSLEALNTEAFF. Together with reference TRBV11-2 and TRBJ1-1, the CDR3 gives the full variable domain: EAGVAQSPRYKIIEKRQSVAFWCNPISGHATLYWYQQILGQGPKLLIQFQNNGVVDDSQLPKDRFSAERLKGVDSTLKIQPAKLEDSAVYLCASSLEALNTEAFFGQGTRLTVV.

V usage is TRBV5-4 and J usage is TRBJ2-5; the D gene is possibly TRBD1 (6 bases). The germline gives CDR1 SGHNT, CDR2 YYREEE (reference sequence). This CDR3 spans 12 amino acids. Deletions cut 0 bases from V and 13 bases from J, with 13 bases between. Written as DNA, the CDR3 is TGTGCCAGCAGCTTGGGGGGACAACGGGGGTACTTC. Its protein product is CASSLGGQRGYF.

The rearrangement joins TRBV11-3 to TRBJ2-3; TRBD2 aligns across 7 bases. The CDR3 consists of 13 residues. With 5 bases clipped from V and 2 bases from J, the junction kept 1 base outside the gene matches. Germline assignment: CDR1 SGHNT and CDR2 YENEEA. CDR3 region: CASSRDYTDTQYF. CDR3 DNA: TGTGCCAGCAGCAGGGACTACACAGATACGCAGTATTTT.

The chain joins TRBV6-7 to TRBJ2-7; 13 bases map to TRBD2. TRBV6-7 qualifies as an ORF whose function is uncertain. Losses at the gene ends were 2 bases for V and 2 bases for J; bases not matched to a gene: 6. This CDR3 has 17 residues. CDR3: CASSYPHGTSGTYEQYF. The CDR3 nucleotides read TGTGCCAGCAGTTACCCCCACGGGACTAGCGGGACCTACGAGCAGTACTTC.

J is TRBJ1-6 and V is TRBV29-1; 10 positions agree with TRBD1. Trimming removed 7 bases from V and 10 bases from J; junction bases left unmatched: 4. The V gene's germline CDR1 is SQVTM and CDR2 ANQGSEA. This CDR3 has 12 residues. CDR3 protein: CSAGTGDSPLHF. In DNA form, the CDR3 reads TGCAGCGCTGGGACAGGGGACTCACCCCTCCACTTT.

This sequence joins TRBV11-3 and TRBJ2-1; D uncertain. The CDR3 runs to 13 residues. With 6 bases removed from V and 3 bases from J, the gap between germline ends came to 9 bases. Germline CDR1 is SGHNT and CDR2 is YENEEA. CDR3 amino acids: CASRPFGYNEQFF. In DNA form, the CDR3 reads TGTGCCAGCAGGCCGTTCGGCTACAATGAGCAGTTCTTC. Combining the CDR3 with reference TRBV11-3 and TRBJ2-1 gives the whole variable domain EAGVVQSPRYKIIEKKQPVAFWCNPISGHNTLYWYLQNLGQGPELLIRYENEEAVDDSQLPKDRFSAERLKGVDSTLKIQPAELGDSAVYLCASRPFGYNEQFFGPGTRLTVL.

The CDR3 sequence is CASSSSGTEAFF. CDR3 DNA: TGTGCCAGCAGTTCCTCCGGGACTGAAGCTTTCTTT. The chain carries TRBV27 and TRBJ1-1, with no clear D. The CDR3 has 12 residues. Germline CDR1 and CDR2: MNHEY and SMNVEV (reference sequence). The V end lost 4 bases, the J end lost 5 bases, and 8 bases lay between the germline ends.

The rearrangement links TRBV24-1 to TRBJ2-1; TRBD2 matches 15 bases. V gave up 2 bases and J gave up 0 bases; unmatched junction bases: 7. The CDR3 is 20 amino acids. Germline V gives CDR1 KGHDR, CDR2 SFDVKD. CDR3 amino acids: CATSDSGLAGGLRSYNEQFF. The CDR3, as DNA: TGTGCCACCAGTGATTCGGGACTAGCGGGAGGTTTACGCTCCTACAATGAGCAGTTCTTC.